This TCR beta chain was captured by sequencing in a study of OX40 agonist ivuxolimab in advanced cancers. There are 15 residues in the CDR3. V shed 4 bases, J shed 4 bases, and the junction held 9 bases outside the gene matches. The germline V gene encodes CDR1 SEHNR and CDR2 FQNEAQ (reference sequence). Clones were sequenced by immunoSEQ multiplex PCR, and TCRdb holds only the in-frame ones, with some missing. The sample carries approximately 76,000 clones, more than 90% recorded once. The receptor comes from an adult with an advanced solid tumor such as melanoma, head and neck, liver or kidney cancer. This chain links TRBV7-9 with TRBJ1-2, with TRBD1 identical over 7 bases. The source was CD4+ or CD8+ T cells sorted from blood, collected in a trial of the OX40 agonist ivuxolimab. The CDR3 bases are TGTGCCAGCAGCTCCCCGACAGGGACCCCCTATGGCTACACCTTC. Protein: CASSSPTGTPYGYTF.